This T cell receptor beta chain was identified in a study of regulatory T cells in long-lasting Graves disease. Notes on the study in general: TRBV28, TRBJ1-2 and TRBJ2-5 emerged as the favored segments in persistent disease. Researchers reported studying only peripheral blood, not thyroid tissue.

Time point here: newly diagnosed GD, antithyroid drugs for less than 3 months. With RNA extracted from PBMCs as input, the TCR library was made. Diagnoses of Graves' disease were made by American Thyroid Association guidelines. CDR3-region Arm-PCR and iRepertoire HTBI primers produced the TCR beta libraries. One entry per CDR3 protein, called by TCRdb with MiXCR from the multiplex PCR reads. The sample has under 400,000 distinct CDR3 sequences; 16% are singletons. On this clonotype itself: Its matching antigen is unknown.

This CDR3 is built from 15 residues. Germline values: CDR1 SGHTA, CDR2 FQGNSA. V lost 5 bases, J lost 4 bases, and 15 bases lay in between. This same sample was also part of a study on T cells in Graves' hyperthyroidism and ophthalmopathy. That report adds: Patients were excluded because of uncontrolled infection, other autoimmune disease, pregnancy or lactation.

Specimen: peripheral blood mononuclear cells (PBMCs), collected at new diagnosis, from a patient treated with antithyroid drugs. The TCR comes from a man aged 35-49 years with Graves disease. V gene TRBV7-2 combines with J gene TRBJ1-5, with D unclear. CDR3 loop: CASSPVGSKNQPQHF. CDR3 in DNA: TGTGCCAGCAGCCCGGTCGGGTCCAAAAATCAGCCCCAGCATTTT.